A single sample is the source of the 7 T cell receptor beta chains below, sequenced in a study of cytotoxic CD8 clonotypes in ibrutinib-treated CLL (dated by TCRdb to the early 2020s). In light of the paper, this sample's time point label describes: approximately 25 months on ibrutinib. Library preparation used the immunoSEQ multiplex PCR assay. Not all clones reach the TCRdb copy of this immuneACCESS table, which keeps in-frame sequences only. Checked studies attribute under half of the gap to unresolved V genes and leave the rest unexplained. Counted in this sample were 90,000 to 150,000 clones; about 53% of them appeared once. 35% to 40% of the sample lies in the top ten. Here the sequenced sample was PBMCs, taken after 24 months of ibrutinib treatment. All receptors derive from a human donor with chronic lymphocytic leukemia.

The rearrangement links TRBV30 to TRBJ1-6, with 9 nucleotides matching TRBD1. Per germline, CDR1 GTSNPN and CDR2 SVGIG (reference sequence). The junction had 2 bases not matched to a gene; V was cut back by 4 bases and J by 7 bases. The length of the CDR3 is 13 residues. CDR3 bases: TGTGCCTGGATTGGACAGGGGAATTCACCCCTCCACTTT. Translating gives CAWIGQGNSPLHF.

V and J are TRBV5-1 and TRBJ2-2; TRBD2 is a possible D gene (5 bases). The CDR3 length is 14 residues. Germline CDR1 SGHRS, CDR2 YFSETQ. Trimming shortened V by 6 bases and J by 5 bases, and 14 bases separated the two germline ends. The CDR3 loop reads CASNRGVSTGELFF. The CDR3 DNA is TGCGCCAGCAACCGGGGAGTTTCGACCGGGGAGCTGTTTTTT.

The CDR3 DNA follows: TGTGCCAGCAGTGAAAGGGGGGATCTTGAAGCTTTCTTT. Translated, it gives CASSERGDLEAFF. V is TRBV6-1 and J is TRBJ1-1; a weak D match, TRBD1 (6 bases). The CDR3 length is 13 residues. V was cut by 2 bases and J by 7 bases, with 11 bases left in between. The germline V gene encodes CDR1 MNHNS and CDR2 SASEGT.

CDR3 protein: CASRRTILEPQHF. CDR3 in DNA: TGTGCCAGCAGGCGGACAATTCTGGAGCCCCAGCATTTT. The J gene is TRBJ1-5, the V gene TRBV6-5; D is perhaps TRBD1 (5 bases). This CDR3 contains 13 residues. The ends were cut back, 6 bases at V and 8 bases at J, with 14 bases in the middle. The germline CDR1 and CDR2 sequences are MNHEY and SVGAGI.

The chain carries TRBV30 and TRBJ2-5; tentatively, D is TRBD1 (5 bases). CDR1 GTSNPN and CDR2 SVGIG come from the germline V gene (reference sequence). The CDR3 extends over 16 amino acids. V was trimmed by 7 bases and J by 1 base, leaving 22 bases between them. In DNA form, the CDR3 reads TGTGCCTACGGACAAAACTTGCCAATCCGCCAAGAGACCCAGTACTTC. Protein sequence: CAYGQNLPIRQETQYF. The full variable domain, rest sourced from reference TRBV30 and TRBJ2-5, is SQTIHQWPATLVQPVGSPLSLECTVEGTSNPNLYWYRQAAGRGLQLLFYSVGIGQISSEVPQNLSASRPQDRQFILSSKKLLLSDSGFYLCAYGQNLPIRQETQYFGPGTRLLVL.

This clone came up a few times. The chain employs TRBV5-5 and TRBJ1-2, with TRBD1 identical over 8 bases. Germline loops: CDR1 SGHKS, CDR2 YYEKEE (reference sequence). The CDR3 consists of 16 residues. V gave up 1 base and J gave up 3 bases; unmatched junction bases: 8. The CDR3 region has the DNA TGTGCCAGCAGCTTGTCGTCAGGGGGCGCGTACTATGGCTACACCTTC. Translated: CASSLSSGGAYYGYTF.

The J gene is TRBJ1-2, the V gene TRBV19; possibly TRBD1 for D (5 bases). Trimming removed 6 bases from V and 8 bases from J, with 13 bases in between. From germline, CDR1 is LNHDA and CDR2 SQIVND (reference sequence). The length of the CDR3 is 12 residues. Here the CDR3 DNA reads TGTGCCAGTAGGGAGCAGGGTCAGGGCTACACCTTC. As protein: CASREQGQGYTF. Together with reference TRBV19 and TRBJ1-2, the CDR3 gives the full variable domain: DGGITQSPKYLFRKEGQNVTLSCEQNLNHDAMYWYRQDPGQGLRLIYYSQIVNDFQKGDIAEGYSVSREKKESFPLTVTSAQKNPTAFYLCASREQGQGYTFGSGTRLTVV.